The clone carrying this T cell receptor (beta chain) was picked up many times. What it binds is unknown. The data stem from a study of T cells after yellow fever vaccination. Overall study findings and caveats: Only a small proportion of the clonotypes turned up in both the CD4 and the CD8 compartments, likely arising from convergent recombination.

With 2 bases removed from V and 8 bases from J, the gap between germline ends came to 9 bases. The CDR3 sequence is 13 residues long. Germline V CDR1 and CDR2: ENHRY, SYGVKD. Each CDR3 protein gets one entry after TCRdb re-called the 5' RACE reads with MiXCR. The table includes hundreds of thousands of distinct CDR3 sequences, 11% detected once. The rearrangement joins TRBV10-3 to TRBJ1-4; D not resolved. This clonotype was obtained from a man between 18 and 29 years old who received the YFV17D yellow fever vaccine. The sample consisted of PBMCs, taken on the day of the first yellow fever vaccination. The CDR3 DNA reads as TGTGCCATCAGTGAGAAGGTTGGGGAAAAACTGTTTTTT. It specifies CAISEKVGEKLFF.